The 32 T cell receptor beta chains listed next were all sequenced from one sample in a study of blood T cell repertoires in COVID-19. Method: immunoSEQ multiplex PCR; TCRdb's copy keeps in-frame clones and lacks some. The table includes roughly 190,000 clones, approximately 87% detected once. The sample consisted of peripheral blood. These receptors were collected from a woman in her sixties or seventies with COVID-19, enrolled during active disease.

The chain employs TRBV5-4 and TRBJ2-4; 10 nucleotides agree with TRBD1. The CDR3 is made up of 17 amino acids. Losses at the gene ends were 0 bases for V and 1 base for J; bases not matched to a gene: 4. Per the germline V gene, CDR1 is SGHNT and CDR2 is YYREEE (reference sequence). The CDR3 DNA reads TGTGCCAGCAGCTTGGCCCGGGACAGGGGCGCCAAAAACATTCAGTACTTC. It encodes CASSLARDRGAKNIQYF.

The chain links TRBV28 to TRBJ2-7; 10 positions match TRBD1. V lost 5 bases to trimming and J lost 6 bases; unmatched junction nucleotides: 7. The length of the CDR3 is 14 residues. Per the germline V gene, CDR1 is MDHEN and CDR2 is SYDVKM. CDR3 DNA: TGTGCCAGCAGTCTAGGGACAGGGGTGGTCGAGCAGTACTTC. This codes for CASSLGTGVVEQYF.

The CDR3 DNA is TGTGCCAGCAGTTTATCCCAGGGACTAGCGGGATCGTACGAGCAGTACTTC. Translated: CASSLSQGLAGSYEQYF. The chain is built from TRBV28 and TRBJ2-7, with 13 bases fitting TRBD2. J gave up 4 bases and V 1 base, and 7 bases lay outside the gene matches. Germline CDR1 and CDR2: MDHEN and SYDVKM. The CDR3 contains 17 residues.

This chain joins TRBV6-4 and TRBJ2-1, with D unclear. Per the germline V gene, CDR1 is MRHNA and CDR2 is SNTAGT. V lost 0 bases and J lost 1, with 10 bases in between. The CDR3 is 16 amino acids. The CDR3 nucleotides are TGTGCCAGCAGTGACTCACTGCCCACTTCCTACAATGAGCAGTTCTTC. It specifies CASSDSLPTSYNEQFF.

This clone was seen only once. The J gene is TRBJ2-7, the V gene TRBV18; D is unclear. V was pared by 3 bases and J by 7 bases, with 10 bases between. There are 12 residues in the CDR3. CDR1 KGHSH and CDR2 LQKENI come from the germline V gene. The CDR3 region is CASSPSQWEQYF. The CDR3 DNA reads TGTGCCAGCTCACCGTCACAATGGGAGCAGTACTTC.

The V and J genes are TRBV19 and TRBJ1-2; D is undetermined. Germline V gene data show CDR1 as LNHDA and CDR2 as SQIVND (reference sequence). Between the trimmed V and J ends, which lost 5 bases and 4 bases, there was a span of 8 bases. The CDR3 loop spans 12 amino acids. The CDR3 bases are TGTGCCAGTAGTCTGGCAGGCTATGGCTACACCTTC. Its translation is CASSLAGYGYTF.

Only one count was recorded for this clone. The chain is built from TRBV7-3 and TRBJ1-1, with 8 bases identical to TRBD1. The ends lost 5 bases at V and 5 bases at J; junction bases unmatched: 7. The CDR3 spans 14 residues. CDR1 and CDR2 from the germline V gene are SGHTA and FQGTGA. The CDR3: CASSPQGAATEAFF. CDR3 nucleotides: TGTGCCAGCAGCCCTCAGGGGGCAGCGACTGAAGCTTTCTTT.

This chain connects TRBV27 to TRBJ1-4; 8 bases fit TRBD1. The CDR3 runs to 15 residues. Germline V gene data show CDR1 as MNHEY and CDR2 as SMNVEV (reference sequence). J lost 8 bases, V lost 4 bases, and 9 bases had no gene match. The CDR3 DNA reads as TGTGCCAGCAGTTCCTTACAGGGGGTGGAGGAAAAACTGTTTTTT. It specifies CASSSLQGVEEKLFF.

This clone has only a few counts. V is TRBV10-3 and J is TRBJ2-2; D is possibly TRBD1 (5 bases). The CDR3 length is 16 residues. Trimming left V 2 bases short and J 6 bases short, with 16 bases between. Germline values: CDR1 ENHRY, CDR2 SYGVKD. CDR3 sequence: CAISETDSMKAGELFF. The DNA of the CDR3 is TGTGCCATCAGTGAGACCGACAGCATGAAGGCCGGGGAGCTGTTTTTT.

V is TRBV27 and J is TRBJ1-1; 7 bases match TRBD1. V lost 6 bases and J lost 6; bases outside the gene matches: 7. In germline, CDR1 is MNHEY, CDR2 SMNVEV (reference sequence). This CDR3 has 13 residues. CDR3 in amino acids: CASRLDRFSEAFF. The CDR3 DNA follows: TGTGCCAGCAGACTGGACAGGTTCTCTGAAGCTTTCTTT.

This clone was counted once. J is TRBJ2-6 and V is TRBV24-1; D unclear. V was cut by 3 bases and J by 0 bases, with 5 bases left in between. The germline V gene encodes CDR1 KGHDR and CDR2 SFDVKD. This CDR3 spans 15 amino acids. DNA for the CDR3: TGTGCCACCAGTGATCCCGGCTCTGGGGCCAACGTCCTGACTTTC. Its translation is CATSDPGSGANVLTF.

The chain combines TRBV14 with TRBJ2-5; a possible D gene is TRBD2 (6 bases). V was clipped by 3 bases and J by 1 base, with 18 bases between them. CDR1 SGHDN and CDR2 FVKESK come from the germline V gene. The CDR3 runs 17 residues. The CDR3 sequence is CASSQSTWAGIQETQYF. DNA for the CDR3: TGTGCCAGCAGCCAGTCAACCTGGGCGGGGATCCAAGAGACCCAGTACTTC.

This sequence joins TRBV13 and TRBJ2-7; 7 nucleotides agree with TRBD2. This CDR3 region has 15 residues. V shed 1 base and J 5 bases; nucleotides not matched to a gene: 8. Germline loops: CDR1 PRHDT, CDR2 FYEKMQ (reference sequence). The CDR3 region is CASSLEWTSSNEQYF. The CDR3 DNA follows: TGTGCCAGCAGCTTAGAGTGGACTAGTTCGAACGAGCAGTACTTC.

The chain employs TRBV4-1 and TRBJ2-6, with unresolved D. V lost 1 base to trimming and J lost 3 bases, with 7 bases between them. The CDR3 contains 15 residues. Germline V lookup: CDR1 MGHRA, CDR2 YSYEKL. CDR3 residues: CASSQVAGGANVLTF. The CDR3 DNA is TGCGCCAGCAGCCAAGTCGCAGGTGGGGCCAACGTCCTGACTTTC.

The chain couples TRBV11-2 to TRBJ1-3; 9 bases are shared with TRBD1. J lost 0 bases, V lost 5 bases, and 5 bases had no gene match. The CDR3 has 16 residues. Germline V gene sequence: CDR1 SGHAT, CDR2 FQNNGV. This CDR3 is CASSRTGETSGNTIYF. CDR3 DNA: TGTGCCAGCAGCCGGACAGGGGAAACCTCTGGAAACACCATATATTTT.

The genes are TRBV9 and TRBJ2-7; D not resolved. Per germline, CDR1 SGDLS and CDR2 YYNGEE. The CDR3 is made up of 15 amino acids. V was pared by 0 bases and J by 2 bases, with 12 bases between. CDR3 sequence reads: CASSVAGTSTYEQYF. The CDR3 bases are TGTGCCAGCAGCGTAGCAGGTACTTCCACCTACGAGCAGTACTTC.

The chain is built from TRBV15 and TRBJ2-7; a possible D gene is TRBD1 (5 bases). The V gene's germline CDR1 is LNHNV and CDR2 YYDKDF (reference sequence). The CDR3 is made up of 14 amino acids. V shed 4 bases and J shed 4 bases, with 14 bases lying between them. The CDR3 sequence is CATSTQGLPYEQYF. The CDR3 bases are TGTGCCACCAGCACCCAGGGCCTTCCTTACGAGCAGTACTTC. The whole variable domain, filled in from reference TRBV15 and TRBJ2-7, reads DAMVIQNPRYQVTQFGKPVTLSCSQTLNHNVMYWYQQKSSQAPKLLFHYYDKDFNNEADTPDNFQSRRPNTSFCFLDIRSPGLGDTAMYLCATSTQGLPYEQYFGPGTRLTVT.

This clone showed up just once. The chain combines TRBV27 with TRBJ2-3; perhaps TRBD2 as D (6 bases). Trimming shortened V by 6 bases and J by 0 bases, and 7 bases separated the two germline ends. Germline V lookup: CDR1 MNHEY, CDR2 SMNVEV (reference sequence). The CDR3 is 13 residues long. The CDR3 loop is CASRAGSTDTQYF. In DNA, the CDR3 is TGTGCCAGCAGGGCGGGGAGCACAGATACGCAGTATTTT.

The chain uses TRBV15 and TRBJ2-1; D gene unclear. The germline CDR1 and CDR2 sequences are LNHNV and YYDKDF (reference sequence). CDR3 size: 16 residues. V dropped 0 bases and J dropped 5 bases, with 14 bases sitting between them. The CDR3 region is CATSRENPSAHNEQFF. In DNA, the CDR3 is TGTGCCACCAGCAGAGAAAACCCCAGCGCCCACAATGAGCAGTTCTTC.

CDR3 loop: CASRRIRDRGWGTEAFF. The CDR3 region has the DNA TGTGCCAGCAGGCGAATCCGGGACAGGGGGTGGGGCACTGAAGCTTTCTTT. This chain links TRBV7-2 with TRBJ1-1, with 11 bases fitting TRBD1. The V gene's germline CDR1 is SGHTA and CDR2 FQGNSA. The CDR3 spans 17 residues. After removal of 6 bases from V and 4 bases from J, the junction contained 13 bases not matched to a gene. Together with reference TRBV7-2 and TRBJ1-1, the CDR3 gives the full variable domain: GAGVSQSPSNKVTEKGKDVELRCDPISGHTALYWYRQSLGQGLEFLIYFQGNSAPDKSGLPSDRFSAERTGGSVSTLTIQRTQQEDSAVYLCASRRIRDRGWGTEAFFGQGTRLTVV.

The chain has TRBV4-1 and TRBJ1-4; a weak D match, TRBD1 (5 bases). Germline CDR1 and CDR2: MGHRA and YSYEKL. The CDR3 is 16 residues long. V was shortened by 0 bases and J by 2 bases, with 10 bases between the two germline ends. CDR3 in amino acids: CASSQDYGGTNEKLFF. The CDR3 DNA follows: TGCGCCAGCAGCCAAGATTATGGGGGGACTAATGAAAAACTGTTTTTT.

The V gene is TRBV7-8, the J gene TRBJ2-7; D is perhaps TRBD1 (6 bases). Germline CDR1 is SGHVS and CDR2 is FQNEAQ. This CDR3 comprises 13 residues. V was shortened by 1 base and J by 3 bases, with 7 bases between the two germline ends. CDR3 bases: TGTGCCAGCAGCTTAGGACAGGACTACGAGCAGTACTTC. Its translation: CASSLGQDYEQYF.

V is TRBV12-3 or TRBV12-4 and J is TRBJ1-1; D may be TRBD1 (5 bases). Trimming shortened V by 3 bases and J by 7 bases, and 12 bases separated the two germline ends. This CDR3 comprises 13 residues. The CDR3 DNA is TGTGCCAGCAGTTTGGGGCAACGTGGTGAAGCTTTCTTT. This codes for CASSLGQRGEAFF.

The chain joins TRBV24-1 to TRBJ2-5, with D tentatively TRBD1 (5 bases). CDR3 length equals 12 residues. The germline gives CDR1 KGHDR, CDR2 SFDVKD. V lost 9 bases and J 4 bases, leaving 11 bases between the germline ends. CDR3 residues: CATADSRETQYF. The CDR3 DNA follows: TGTGCCACCGCTGACAGTCGAGAGACCCAGTACTTC.

The chain links TRBV7-8 to TRBJ1-2; 7 bases agree with TRBD1. The CDR3 runs to 15 residues. The V gene's germline CDR1 is SGHVS and CDR2 FQNEAQ. The ends lost 5 bases at V and 2 bases at J; junction bases unmatched: 8. The CDR3 DNA is TGTGCCAGCAGCCCGTGGACAGGTTCAAACTATGGCTACACCTTC. It translates to CASSPWTGSNYGYTF.

V gene TRBV2 combines with J gene TRBJ1-5; tentatively, D is TRBD1 (5 bases). CDR3 length equals 15 residues. The V end was cut by 4 bases, the J end by 1 base, with 11 bases between. The germline gives CDR1 SNHLY, CDR2 FYNNEI. CDR3 sequence: CASSGQGRSNQPQHF. CDR3 sequence (DNA): TGTGCCAGCAGTGGGCAGGGTAGAAGCAATCAGCCCCAGCATTTT.

The chain couples TRBV6-2 or TRBV6-3 to TRBJ1-5; TRBD1 aligns across 9 bases. Trimming cost V 0 bases and J 7 bases; bases outside gene matches: 4. The CDR3 has 15 amino acids. The V gene's germline CDR1 is MNHEY and CDR2 SVGEGT. CDR3 coding DNA: TGTGCCAGCAGTTACTCACGGACAGGGGAGCAGCCCCAGCATTTT. Protein: CASSYSRTGEQPQHF.

This clone has a single count. The V call is TRBV7-2, the J call TRBJ1-6; 7 bases line up with TRBD1. Germline values: CDR1 SGHTA, CDR2 FQGNSA. The V and J ends lost 1 base and 7 bases, in that order; junction bases with no gene match: 7. This CDR3 region has 16 residues. CDR3 sequence (DNA): TGTGCCAGCAGCTTAGATCTCGACAGGGAAAATTCACCCCTCCACTTT. Translation gives CASSLDLDRENSPLHF.

The chain is built from TRBV9 and TRBJ1-2; 7 bases map to TRBD1. CDR3 size: 15 residues. In germline, CDR1 is SGDLS, CDR2 YYNGEE. Trimming cost V 0 bases and J 5 bases; bases outside gene matches: 7. Written as DNA, the CDR3 is TGTGCCAGCAGCGTAGGAACAGGGGTGGGGTATGGCTACACCTTC. It yields the protein CASSVGTGVGYGYTF.

The chain combines TRBV4-3 with TRBJ1-1; D uncertain. V was cut by 3 bases and J by 1 base, with 9 bases left in between. From germline, CDR1 is LGHNA and CDR2 YSLEER. The CDR3 totals 14 residues. This CDR3 reads CASSHRRGNTEAFF. CDR3 bases: TGCGCCAGCAGCCATAGGCGGGGGAACACTGAAGCTTTCTTT.

The CDR3 coding sequence is TGTGCCAGCAGCTTACAGGGTCGACTGGGCGAGCAGTACTTC. As protein: CASSLQGRLGEQYF. This chain links TRBV7-2 with TRBJ2-7; the D gene is possibly TRBD1 (5 bases). V was shortened by 2 bases and J by 6 bases, with 14 bases between the two germline ends. From germline, CDR1 is SGHTA and CDR2 FQGNSA. This CDR3 is 14 amino acids long. Full variable domain (remainder filled in from reference TRBV7-2 and TRBJ2-7): GAGVSQSPSNKVTEKGKDVELRCDPISGHTALYWYRQSLGQGLEFLIYFQGNSAPDKSGLPSDRFSAERTGGSVSTLTIQRTQQEDSAVYLCASSLQGRLGEQYFGPGTRLTVT.

This chain connects TRBV7-2 to TRBJ2-1; TRBD1 agrees at 8 bases. The germline gives CDR1 SGHTA, CDR2 FQGNSA. V shed 4 bases and J 3 bases; nucleotides not matched to a gene: 5. The CDR3 is 15 amino acids. CDR3 DNA sequence: TGTGCCAGCAGCTCCGGGACAGGATACTACAATGAGCAGTTCTTC. It encodes CASSSGTGYYNEQFF.